The clone carrying this T cell receptor (beta chain) was detected many times. TCRbeta library construction was performed incorporating unique molecular identifiers. TCRdb re-called the PCR reads with MiXCR, one entry per CDR3 protein. The repertoire holds fewer than 90,000 distinct CDR3 sequences, with 7.3% as singletons. This record belongs to a study of T-cell reconstitution after alpha-beta-depleted transplantation in children. CDR3 length equals 15 residues. CDR1 SGHDT and CDR2 YYEEEE come from the germline V gene. The V segment lost 4 bases and the J segment 6 bases; nucleotides outside the gene matches: 7.

The chain carries TRBV5-6 and TRBJ1-4; 9 bases match TRBD1. This material consisted of PBMCs from the stem cell graft donor, taken from the stem cell graft. The clonotype comes from a human donor who donated a stem cell graft to a child with acute lymphoblastic leukemia. The chain's CDR3 is CASSGRTGVYEKLFF. In nucleotides, the CDR3 is TGTGCCAGCAGCGGAAGGACAGGGGTCTATGAAAAACTGTTTTTT.